One and the same sample provided the 26 T cell receptor beta chains below, sequenced in a study of blood T cell repertoires in COVID-19. This table comes from immunoSEQ multiplex PCR, and its TCRdb copy is limited to in-frame clones, with some not included. The table has a few hundred thousand clones, approximately 87% seen once. What was sequenced was peripheral blood. These receptors were collected from a woman aged 45-60 years with acute or convalescent COVID-19.

V usage is TRBV7-9 and J usage is TRBJ2-7; TRBD1 matches 7 bases. The CDR3 loop spans 15 amino acids. V was clipped by 7 bases and J by 2 bases; unmatched bases: 11. Germline CDR1 SEHNR, CDR2 FQNEAQ (reference sequence). CDR3 sequence reads: CASTTLGQVPYEQYF. CDR3 DNA: TGTGCCAGCACCACTCTAGGACAGGTACCCTACGAGCAGTACTTC.

The gene calls are TRBV7-2 and TRBJ2-1, with TRBD2 identical over 11 bases. The J segment lost 11 bases and the V segment lost 3 bases, leaving 9 bases of the junction unmatched. Germline CDR1 is SGHTA and CDR2 is FQGNSA. The CDR3 is 15 amino acids. CDR3 region: CASSFSGRAVDQQFF. In nucleotides, the CDR3 is TGTGCCAGCAGCTTTAGCGGGAGGGCCGTGGACCAGCAGTTCTTC.

The chain joins TRBV4-3 to TRBJ1-5; D is undetermined. Germline CDR1 is LGHNA and CDR2 is YSLEER. This CDR3 spans 15 amino acids. Between the trimmed V and J ends, which lost 0 bases and 1 base, there was a span of 7 bases. Here the CDR3 DNA reads TGCGCCAGCAGCCAAGAGACGGGGAGCAATCAGCCCCAGCATTTT. Its protein product is CASSQETGSNQPQHF.

The chain couples TRBV28 to TRBJ1-5; 7 bases fit TRBD1. The germline gives CDR1 MDHEN, CDR2 SYDVKM. With 4 bases clipped from V and 7 bases from J, the junction kept 4 bases outside the gene matches. The CDR3 runs 13 residues. In nucleotides, the CDR3 is TGTGCCAGCAGTTCGACAGGGTACCAGCCCCAGCATTTT. Protein: CASSSTGYQPQHF. Variable domain in full (rest from reference TRBV28 and TRBJ1-5): DVKVTQSSRYLVKRTGEKVFLECVQDMDHENMFWYRQDPGLGLRLIYFSYDVKMKEKGDIPEGYSVSREKKERFSLILESASTNQTSMYLCASSSTGYQPQHFGDGTRLSIL.

This clone was detected a few times. V and J are TRBV7-2 and TRBJ2-5; 7 bases are a match to TRBD1. This CDR3 is 17 amino acids long. V trimming: 3 bases; J trimming: 1 base; junction bases outside the gene matches: 11. Germline-derived CDR1 and CDR2 are SGHTA and FQGNSA. CDR3 nucleotide sequence: TGTGCCAGCAGCTTGGTTTTGGCCGGGACAGTCCAAGAGACCCAGTACTTC. This encodes CASSLVLAGTVQETQYF.

The chain recombines TRBV4-1 with TRBJ2-1, with TRBD2 identical over 12 bases. After removal of 0 bases from V and 4 bases from J, the junction contained 7 bases not matched to a gene. This CDR3 has 18 amino acids. Germline lookup yields CDR1 MGHRA and CDR2 YSYEKL. CDR3 in amino acids: CASSQDRTSGGYYNEQFF. The CDR3 DNA follows: TGCGCCAGCAGCCAAGATAGAACTAGCGGGGGGTATTACAATGAGCAGTTCTTC.

The chain links TRBV29-1 to TRBJ2-7, with TRBD2 identical over 14 bases. This CDR3 has 13 amino acids. Germline values: CDR1 SQVTM, CDR2 ANQGSEA. The ends lost 6 bases at V and 5 bases at J; junction bases unmatched: 3. The CDR3 DNA follows: TGCAGCGTCGCGGGACTAGCGGGAGACGAGCAGTACTTC. Amino acids: CSVAGLAGDEQYF.

The V call is TRBV3-1 (or the pseudogene TRBV3-2), the J call TRBJ2-7; the match to TRBD2 covers 16 bases. Per the germline V gene, CDR1 is LGHDT and CDR2 is YNNKEL (reference sequence). V dropped 6 bases and J dropped 6; count of bases not matched to a gene: 29. The CDR3 extends over 23 amino acids. The CDR3 coding sequence is TGTGCCAGCAGACACGAGGCCAGGGGGAGCCCGGGACTAGCGGGGGGGACTTTATGCGAGCAGTACTTC. This codes for CASRHEARGSPGLAGGTLCEQYF.

The rearrangement joins TRBV19 to TRBJ2-1; 7 positions match TRBD1. The CDR3 length is 12 residues. J was trimmed by 8 bases and V by 6 bases; bases with no gene match: 4. Germline V CDR1 and CDR2: LNHDA, SQIVND (reference sequence). The CDR3 spells CASRQTGDEQFF. As DNA, the CDR3 is TGTGCCAGTAGACAAACAGGGGATGAGCAGTTCTTC.

The V gene is TRBV5-1, the J gene TRBJ2-3; the match to TRBD2 covers 10 bases. Germline loops: CDR1 SGHRS, CDR2 YFSETQ. The CDR3 is made up of 16 amino acids. V was clipped by 7 bases and J by 3 bases; unmatched bases: 11. The CDR3 nucleotides are TGCGCCAGCGGGAAAATAGCGGGAGGCCTAACAGATACGCAGTATTTT. It specifies CASGKIAGGLTDTQYF.

V and J are TRBV19 and TRBJ1-2; perhaps TRBD1 as D (5 bases). Germline V gives CDR1 LNHDA, CDR2 SQIVND (reference sequence). CDR3 size: 14 residues. Trimming shortened V by 6 bases and J by 4 bases, and 15 bases separated the two germline ends. In nucleotides, the CDR3 is TGTGCCAGTAGCCCGATGCAGGGCGGCTATGGCTACACCTTC. Amino acids: CASSPMQGGYGYTF.

This clone came up a few times. The genes are TRBV7-9 and TRBJ1-2, with a weak D call TRBD1 (5 bases). The germline CDR1 and CDR2 sequences are SEHNR and FQNEAQ (reference sequence). V was clipped by 1 base and J by 3 bases, with 18 bases between them. The CDR3 totals 17 residues. CDR3 residues: CASSLETGGGADYGYTF. The CDR3 coding sequence is TGTGCCAGCAGCTTAGAGACGGGCGGAGGGGCGGACTATGGCTACACCTTC.

This clone showed up just once. The chain carries TRBV10-3 and TRBJ1-1, with 7 bases lining up with TRBD1. This CDR3 has 14 residues. Germline V gene sequence: CDR1 ENHRY, CDR2 SYGVKD. After removal of 10 bases from V and 3 bases from J, the junction contained 11 bases not matched to a gene. CDR3 loop: CATASTGMDTEAFF. For the CDR3, the DNA is TGTGCCACCGCCTCGACAGGGATGGACACTGAAGCTTTCTTT.

The rearrangement uses TRBV11-2 and TRBJ1-4; possible D gene TRBD1, 5 bases. Per germline, CDR1 SGHAT and CDR2 FQNNGV. V was cut by 4 bases and J by 6 bases, with 21 bases left in between. The CDR3 runs to 17 residues. As DNA, the CDR3 is TGTGCCAGCAGCTCAGTCTGGTCGGGGGGGGATGATGAAAAACTGTTTTTT. It encodes CASSSVWSGGDDEKLFF.

The gene calls are TRBV6-5 and TRBJ1-2; 7 nucleotides align to TRBD1. V shed 7 bases, J shed 8 bases, and the junction held 13 bases outside the gene matches. Germline-derived CDR1 and CDR2 are MNHEY and SVGAGI. The CDR3 extends over 14 amino acids. The CDR3 sequence: CASTQGGGGFGYTF. Here the CDR3 DNA reads TGTGCCAGCACCCAAGGAGGGGGCGGGTTCGGCTACACCTTC.

This clone was seen only once. This chain links TRBV18 with TRBJ2-1; D is undetermined. Germline CDR1 is KGHSH and CDR2 is LQKENI. The V end was cut by 6 bases, the J end by 6 bases, with 12 bases between. This CDR3 has 13 residues. The CDR3 coding sequence is TGTGCCAGCTCCCAGGTGGCTCTCAATGAGCAGTTCTTC. Amino acids: CASSQVALNEQFF. The entire variable domain, with the rest obtained from reference TRBV18 and TRBJ2-1, is as follows: NAGVMQNPRHLVRRRGQEARLRCSPMKGHSHVYWYRQLPEEGLKFMVYLQKENIIDESGMPKERFSAEFPKEGPSILRIQQVVRGDSAAYFCASSQVALNEQFFGPGTRLTVL.

Only a few counts were recorded for this clone. The chain joins TRBV5-1 to TRBJ1-3; maybe TRBD1 (5 bases). V lost 1 base and J lost 3, with 8 bases in between. CDR3 length: 14 amino acids. Per germline, CDR1 SGHRS and CDR2 YFSETQ. CDR3 amino acids: CASSLPGDGNTIYF. CDR3 nucleotide sequence: TGCGCCAGCAGCTTGCCGGGGGATGGAAACACCATATATTTT.

The rearrangement links TRBV18 to TRBJ1-4; D is perhaps TRBD1 (6 bases). The CDR3 runs 15 residues. CDR1 is KGHSH and CDR2 is LQKENI in the germline V gene. V was shortened by 2 bases and J by 5 bases, with 12 bases between the two germline ends. The CDR3 DNA sequence: TGTGCCAGCTCACCAAGGGGGACCGGGAATGAAAAACTGTTTTTT. Its protein product is CASSPRGTGNEKLFF.

The chain recombines TRBV11-2 with TRBJ1-2; no firm D call. CDR3 length: 15 amino acids. From germline, CDR1 is SGHAT and CDR2 FQNNGV. V was shortened by 8 bases and J by 4 bases, with 20 bases between the two germline ends. The CDR3 spells CASGTGDQPLYGYTF. The CDR3 nucleotides read TGTGCCAGCGGAACGGGTGACCAACCTCTCTATGGCTACACCTTC.

The genes are TRBV3-1 (or the pseudogene TRBV3-2) and TRBJ2-1; 11 bases align to TRBD2. Germline V lookup: CDR1 LGHDT, CDR2 YNNKEL (reference sequence). The CDR3 consists of 16 residues. The J segment lost 8 bases and the V segment lost 1 base, leaving 7 bases of the junction unmatched. CDR3 amino acids: CASSQVELSGGDEQFF. CDR3 DNA sequence: TGTGCCAGCAGCCAAGTGGAGCTTAGCGGGGGGGATGAGCAGTTCTTC.

The chain recombines TRBV19 with TRBJ1-4, with a tentative D call TRBD1 (5 bases). Germline-derived CDR1 and CDR2 are LNHDA and SQIVND (reference sequence). The CDR3 runs to 13 residues. Deletions cut 6 bases from V and 8 bases from J, with 13 bases between. The CDR3 nucleotides are TGTGCCAGTAGCCAGGGTGGGGGGGAAAAACTGTTTTTT. Translated: CASSQGGGEKLFF.

The rearrangement uses TRBV5-3 and TRBJ2-2; D gene ambiguous. TRBV5-3 is treated as an ORF (open reading frame) with a function not yet certain. The CDR3 covers 14 residues. V was shortened by 0 bases and J by 4 bases, with 7 bases between the two germline ends. CDR3 in amino acids: CARSLVGSTGELFF. The CDR3 DNA sequence: TGTGCCAGAAGCTTGGTTGGCAGCACCGGGGAGCTGTTTTTT.

The rearrangement joins TRBV4-3 to TRBJ1-2, with 7 bases fitting TRBD1. With V trimmed by 3 bases and J by 4 bases, 11 bases remained unmatched. Per germline, CDR1 LGHNA and CDR2 YSLEER. The CDR3 is made up of 16 amino acids. The CDR3 reads CASSQLVQGFGYGYTF. Written as DNA, the CDR3 is TGCGCCAGCAGCCAGTTAGTACAGGGGTTTGGCTATGGCTACACCTTC.

The V and J genes are TRBV7-8 and TRBJ2-7; 8 nucleotides agree with TRBD2. Germline CDR1 SGHVS, CDR2 FQNEAQ. This CDR3 region has 14 residues. V shed 4 bases and J 7 bases; nucleotides not matched to a gene: 9. The CDR3 region is CASSSLAGREEQYF. The DNA for the CDR3 is TGTGCCAGCAGCTCCTTAGCGGGACGGGAAGAGCAGTACTTC.

With respect to this clone: The same CDR3 is also encoded by other DNA sequences in this sample. The chain uses TRBV18 and TRBJ1-2; TRBD1 is a possible D gene (6 bases). This CDR3 comprises 13 residues. In germline, CDR1 is KGHSH, CDR2 LQKENI. V was trimmed by 2 bases and J by 2 bases, leaving 6 bases between them. CDR3 DNA sequence: TGTGCCAGCTCACCAGACAGGAACTATGGCTACACCTTC. Encoded protein: CASSPDRNYGYTF.

The rearrangement links TRBV14 to TRBJ2-7; D gene unclear. V lost 1 base to trimming and J lost 4 bases, with 5 bases between them. Germline CDR1 reads SGHDN; CDR2 reads FVKESK. This CDR3 has 12 residues. The CDR3 here is CASSQARYEQYF. As DNA, the CDR3 is TGTGCCAGCAGCCAAGCTCGGTACGAGCAGTACTTC.